Shown below are 7 T cell receptor beta chains from a single sample sequenced in a study of glioma-infiltrating T cells (dated by TCRdb to the mid-2010s). The sample was run on an Illumina MiSeq. The iRepertoire nested amplicon-rescue multiplex PCR (arm-PCR) platform was used to amplify TCR alpha and beta CDR3 regions from RNA. TCRdb reran the public reads through fastp at Q25 and MiXCR, keeping productive beta chains. Rows merge per CDR3 protein into single entries with the most common DNA and genes. The sample table lists about 380,000 distinct CDR3 sequences, more than 35% of them with a count of one. The top ten hold more than 10% of the sample. Material for sequencing was glioma tissue, nonneoplastic brain tissue, or PBMCs (not recorded which). The receptor set was obtained from a human donor with low-grade glioma or glioblastoma, undergoing nonglioma brain surgery, or in good health (not recorded which).

This clonotype showed up many times. V gene TRBV20-1 combines with J gene TRBJ2-5; 7 bases match TRBD2. This CDR3 contains 15 residues. CDR1 is DFQATT and CDR2 is SNEGSKA in the germline V gene (reference sequence). Trimming took 1 base from V and 0 from J; bases not matched to a gene: 5. The CDR3 DNA sequence: TGCAGTGCTAGAGTGGGGAGGGCCTACCAAGAGACCCAGTACTTC. It specifies CSARVGRAYQETQYF.

Only a few counts were recorded for this clonotype. This sequence joins TRBV7-2 and TRBJ1-5; D is unclear. There are 15 residues in the CDR3. The V and J ends lost 8 bases and 0 bases respectively, with 14 bases between them. Per germline, CDR1 SGHTA and CDR2 FQGNSA. This CDR3 is CASREELGSNQPQHF. CDR3 in DNA: TGTGCCAGCCGGGAGGAATTGGGTAGCAATCAGCCCCAGCATTTT.

Comments on this clonotype: The conserved final phenylalanine or tryptophan is absent from the CDR3, which likely points to a read error. V and J are TRBV4-1 and TRBJ2-7; 8 bases fit TRBD1. CDR3 size: 15 residues. V shed 4 bases and J 4 bases; nucleotides not matched to a gene: 9. Per germline, CDR1 MGHRA and CDR2 YSYEKL. The CDR3 DNA sequence: TGCGCCAGCAGCCGTACTTTGGACAGGGAGTACGAGCAGTACTTA. It is translated as CASSRTLDREYEQYL.

This clonotype was detected a few times. The chain carries TRBV18 and TRBJ2-5, with 9 bases aligning to TRBD2. CDR1 is KGHSH and CDR2 is LQKENI in the germline V gene. V shed 6 bases, J shed 3 bases, and the junction held 2 bases outside the gene matches. CDR3 length equals 13 residues. CDR3 in amino acids: CASSPSGKETQYF. CDR3 coding DNA: TGTGCCAGCTCCCCTAGCGGGAAAGAGACCCAGTACTTC.

The chain recombines TRBV4-1 with TRBJ2-1; D is unclear. Germline lookup yields CDR1 MGHRA and CDR2 YSYEKL. V was pared by 0 bases and J by 8 bases, with 11 bases between. The CDR3 extends over 14 amino acids. The CDR3 DNA reads TGCGCCAGCAGCCAAGAGGCTAGTTTCTATGAGCAGTTCTTC. Encoded protein: CASSQEASFYEQFF.

The V and J genes are TRBV4-1 and TRBJ2-7; the D gene is possibly TRBD1 (5 bases). Trimming shortened V by 3 bases and J by 1 base, and 10 bases separated the two germline ends. Germline V gene sequence: CDR1 MGHRA, CDR2 YSYEKL. The CDR3 has 14 amino acids. DNA for the CDR3: TGCGCCAGCAGCCATCGGCAGGGTTCCTACGAGCAGTACTTC. This gives the protein CASSHRQGSYEQYF.

This clonotype was counted many times. V and J are TRBV28 and TRBJ2-5, with D perhaps matching TRBD1 (5 bases). Germline CDR1 and CDR2: MDHEN and SYDVKM. V was clipped by 5 bases and J by 4 bases, with 14 bases between them. This CDR3 contains 14 residues. CDR3 sequence reads: CASSLRALVETQYF. The CDR3 nucleotides read TGTGCCAGCAGTCTCAGGGCCCTGGTAGAGACCCAGTACTTC.